These T cell receptor beta chains were read from a single sample in a study of OX40 agonist ivuxolimab in advanced cancers. The protocol was immunoSEQ multiplex PCR, while the TCRdb copy is restricted to in-frame clones and leaves out a portion. The sample yields over 35,000 clones, around 88% seen once. The source was CD4+ or CD8+ T cells sorted from blood, collected in a trial of the OX40 agonist ivuxolimab. These receptors all come from an adult with an advanced solid tumor such as melanoma, head and neck, liver or kidney cancer. Each CDR3 is given with its conserved first and last residue. The D gene is left open where the match is weak.

TRBJ2-7	.	TRBV14	CASARGISYEQYF
TRBJ1-2	.	TRBV7-9	CASSLGVRVGYTF
TRBJ2-7	TRBD2	TRBV7-8	CASETTGGEQYF
TRBJ2-5	.	TRBV10-3	CAISEPMTGGETQYF
TRBJ1-2	TRBD1	TRBV5-4	CASSLDRGFTNYGYTF
TRBJ1-1	.	TRBV7-9	CASSLTGNTEAFF
TRBJ2-7	.	TRBV7-8	CASSLRRWPPYEQYF
TRBJ1-1	TRBD1	TRBV4-1	CASSPQGASGEAFF
TRBJ1-5	.	TRBV6-5	CASSYSSWGINQPQHF
TRBJ2-1	.	TRBV18	CASSRELGPEQFF
TRBJ1-1	TRBD1	TRBV6-1	CASSPQGTGGLEAFF
TRBJ2-1	TRBD1	TRBV6-1	CASSENPGGAYNEQFF
TRBJ1-6	.	TRBV5-1	CASSLVGGWDSPLHF
TRBJ1-1	TRBD1	TRBV7-8	CASSPRAGGRIDTEAFF
TRBJ1-5	TRBD1	TRBV6-6	CASSRPGQGNQPQHF
TRBJ1-1	TRBD1	TRBV7-3	CASRQQTGSEAFF
TRBJ2-1	.	TRBV9	CASSLTSGGWDEQFF
TRBJ2-5	TRBD2	TRBV5-1	CASSSGGANVQETQYF
TRBJ1-2	.	TRBV27	CASSLWQDYGYTF
TRBJ1-5	.	TRBV19	CASSIAGNQPQHF
TRBJ1-4	.	TRBV28	CASSARTGWGEKLFF
TRBJ1-4	.	TRBV11-1	CASSPHVGEKLFF
TRBJ2-3	.	TRBV6-5	CASSYSSGGRTDTQYF
TRBJ1-3	TRBD1	TRBV7-8	CASSPRTGENTIYF
TRBJ1-1	TRBD1	TRBV4-1	CASSQVRQGGKSASAFF
TRBJ1-1	.	TRBV6-6	CASSYLPGNTEAFF
TRBJ1-2	TRBD1	TRBV7-9	CASSLGEDRFSGYTF
TRBJ2-5	.	TRBV12-5	CASAPWVAGTQYF
TRBJ1-1	.	TRBV5-1	CASSLDPFQGTEAFF
TRBJ2-3	.	TRBV6-5	CASSSEGTDTQYF
TRBJ2-3	.	TRBV6-1	CASSEALSSRGLIPDRTDTQYF
TRBJ2-4	.	TRBV5-4	CASSPPGMSKNIQYF
TRBJ1-5	.	TRBV18	CASSPLHNQPQHF
TRBJ1-1	.	TRBV10-3	CAISGAPLSEAFF
TRBJ1-1	.	TRBV9	CASSVGTQGTEAFF
TRBJ1-1	.	TRBV6-6	CASSYSGRDTEAFF
TRBJ2-1	.	TRBV6-5	CASSPQDGAQFF
TRBJ2-5	.	TRBV20-1	CSAREETQYF
TRBJ2-5	.	TRBV11-2	CASSLYQGGETQYF
TRBJ1-2	TRBD1	TRBV18	CASSPTEDRSWGYTF
TRBJ1-5	TRBD1	TRBV2	CATRQGRNQPQHF
TRBJ1-2	.	TRBV9	CASSVATASSPSGYTF
TRBJ2-5	TRBD2	TRBV28	CASIPSLAGGPRETQYF
TRBJ1-1	.	TRBV7-3	CASSPGHGNTEAFF
TRBJ1-4	.	TRBV6-5	CASQGNDEKLFF
TRBJ1-1	TRBD1	TRBV13	CASSVRGRNTEAFF
TRBJ2-5	.	TRBV7-6	CASSSHTQETQYF
TRBJ2-7	TRBD1	TRBV9	CASSADRGRREQYF
TRBJ1-2	.	TRBV28	CASGTGSYGYTF
TRBJ1-2	.	TRBV5-1	CASSRFTQADGYTF
TRBJ2-7	.	TRBV5-1	CASSLVRGTYEQYF
TRBJ2-3	.	TRBV29-1	CSVELSAGDTQYF
TRBJ2-7	TRBD2	TRBV7-9	CASAPPGSGGDSSYEQYF
TRBJ2-5	.	TRBV12-5	CASGLTGGETQYF